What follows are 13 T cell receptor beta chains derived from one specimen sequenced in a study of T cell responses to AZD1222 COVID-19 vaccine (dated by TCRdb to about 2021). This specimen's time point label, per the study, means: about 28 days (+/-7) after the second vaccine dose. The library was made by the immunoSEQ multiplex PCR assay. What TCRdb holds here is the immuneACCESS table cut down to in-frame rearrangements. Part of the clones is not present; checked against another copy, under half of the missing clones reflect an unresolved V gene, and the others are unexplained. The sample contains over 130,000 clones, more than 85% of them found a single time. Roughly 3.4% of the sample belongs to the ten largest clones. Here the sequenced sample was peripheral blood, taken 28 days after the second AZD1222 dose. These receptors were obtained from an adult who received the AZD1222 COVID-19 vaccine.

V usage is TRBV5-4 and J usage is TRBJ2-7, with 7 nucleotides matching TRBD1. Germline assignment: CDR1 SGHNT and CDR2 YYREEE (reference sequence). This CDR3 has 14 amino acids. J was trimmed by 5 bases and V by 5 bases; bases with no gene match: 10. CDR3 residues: CASRAQGPGDEQYF. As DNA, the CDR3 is TGTGCCAGCAGAGCACAGGGGCCTGGGGACGAGCAGTACTTC. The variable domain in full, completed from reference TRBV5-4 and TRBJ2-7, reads ETGVTQSPTHLIKTRGQQVTLRCSSQSGHNTVSWYQQALGQGPQFIFQYYREEENGRGNFPPRFSGLQFPNYSSELNVNALELDDSALYLCASRAQGPGDEQYFGPGTRLTVT.

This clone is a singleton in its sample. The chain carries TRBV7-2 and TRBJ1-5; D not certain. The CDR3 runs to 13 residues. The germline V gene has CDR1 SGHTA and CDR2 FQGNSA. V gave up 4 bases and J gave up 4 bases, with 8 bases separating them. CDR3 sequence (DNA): TGTGCCAGCAGCTCTGACTTGAATCAGCCCCAGCATTTT. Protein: CASSSDLNQPQHF.

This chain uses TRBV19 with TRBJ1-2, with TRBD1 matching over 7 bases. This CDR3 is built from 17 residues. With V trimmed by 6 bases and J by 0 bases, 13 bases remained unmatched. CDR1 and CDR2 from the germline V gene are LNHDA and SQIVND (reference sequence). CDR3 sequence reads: CASRKGTAFPANYGYTF. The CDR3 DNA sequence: TGTGCCAGTAGGAAGGGGACAGCCTTCCCCGCTAACTATGGCTACACCTTC.

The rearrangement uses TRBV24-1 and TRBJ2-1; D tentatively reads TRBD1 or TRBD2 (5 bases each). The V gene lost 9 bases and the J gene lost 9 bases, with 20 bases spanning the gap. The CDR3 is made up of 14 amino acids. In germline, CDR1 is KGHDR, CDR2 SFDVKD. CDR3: CATGGELTSGEQFF. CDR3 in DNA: TGTGCCACCGGGGGAGAACTGACCTCAGGTGAGCAGTTCTTC.

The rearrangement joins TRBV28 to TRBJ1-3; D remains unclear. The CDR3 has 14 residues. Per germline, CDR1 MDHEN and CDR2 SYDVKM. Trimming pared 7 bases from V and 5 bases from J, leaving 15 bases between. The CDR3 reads CASITFQKRNTIYF. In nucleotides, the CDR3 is TGTGCCAGCATTACGTTCCAAAAGAGAAACACCATATATTTT.

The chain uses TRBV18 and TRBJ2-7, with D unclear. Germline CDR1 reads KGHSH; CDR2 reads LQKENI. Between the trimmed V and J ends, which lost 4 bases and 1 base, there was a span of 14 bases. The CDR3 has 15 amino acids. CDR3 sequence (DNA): TGTGCCAGCTCACGTTCAAGGAATCCATCCTACGAGCAGTACTTC. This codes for CASSRSRNPSYEQYF.

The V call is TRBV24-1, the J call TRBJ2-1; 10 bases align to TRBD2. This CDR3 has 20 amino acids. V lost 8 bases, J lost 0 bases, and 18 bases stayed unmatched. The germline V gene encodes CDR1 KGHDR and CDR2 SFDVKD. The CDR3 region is CATKGTGGNPSGGSYNEQFF. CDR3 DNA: TGTGCCACCAAAGGAACAGGGGGGAACCCTAGCGGGGGCTCCTACAATGAGCAGTTCTTC.

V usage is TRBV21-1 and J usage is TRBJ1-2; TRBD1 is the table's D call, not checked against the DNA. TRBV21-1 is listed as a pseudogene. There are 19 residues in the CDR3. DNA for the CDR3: TGTGCCAGCAGCCGACCGATGGCTGAGGACAGCCTTTCAAACTATGGCTACACCTTC. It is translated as CASSRPMAEDSLSNYGYTF.

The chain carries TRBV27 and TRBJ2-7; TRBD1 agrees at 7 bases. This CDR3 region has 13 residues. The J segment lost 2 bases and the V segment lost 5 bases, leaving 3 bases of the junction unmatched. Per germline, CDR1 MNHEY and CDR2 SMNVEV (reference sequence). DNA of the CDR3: TGTGCCAGCAGTGCTACAGGGGCCTACGAGCAGTACTTC. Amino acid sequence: CASSATGAYEQYF.

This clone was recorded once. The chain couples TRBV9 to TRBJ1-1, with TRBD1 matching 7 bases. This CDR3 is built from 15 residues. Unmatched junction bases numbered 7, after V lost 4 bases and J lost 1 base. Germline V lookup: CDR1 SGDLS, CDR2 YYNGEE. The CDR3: CASSPEDRENTEAFF. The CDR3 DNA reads TGTGCCAGCAGCCCTGAAGACAGGGAGAACACTGAAGCTTTCTTT.

The chain's CDR3 is CASSQSLVSNEQFF. The CDR3 DNA reads TGTGCCAGCAGCCAAAGCCTAGTTAGCAATGAGCAGTTCTTC. V gene TRBV3-1 (or the pseudogene TRBV3-2) combines with J gene TRBJ2-1; D call uncertain. This CDR3 has 14 residues. The V end was cut by 2 bases, the J end by 6 bases, with 11 bases between. Germline V lookup: CDR1 LGHDT, CDR2 YNNKEL (reference sequence).

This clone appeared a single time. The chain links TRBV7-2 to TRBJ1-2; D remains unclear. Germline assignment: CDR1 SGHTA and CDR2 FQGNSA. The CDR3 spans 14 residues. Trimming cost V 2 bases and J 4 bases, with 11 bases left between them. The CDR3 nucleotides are TGTGCCAGCAGCTTAAATGGACTAGCCTATGGCTACACCTTC. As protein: CASSLNGLAYGYTF.

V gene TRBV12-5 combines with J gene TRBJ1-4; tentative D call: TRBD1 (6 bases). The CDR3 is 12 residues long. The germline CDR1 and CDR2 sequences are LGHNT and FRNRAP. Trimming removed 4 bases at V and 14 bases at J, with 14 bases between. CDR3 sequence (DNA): TGTGCTAGTGGTTCCCCCGGGACATTGCTGTTTTTT. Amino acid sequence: CASGSPGTLLFF. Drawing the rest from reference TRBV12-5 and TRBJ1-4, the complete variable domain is DARVTQTPRHKVTEMGQEVTMRCQPILGHNTVFWYRQTMMQGLELLAYFRNRAPLDDSGMPKDRFSAEMPDATLATLKIQPSEPRDSAVYFCASGSPGTLLFFGSGTQLSVL.